This T cell receptor beta chain emerged from a study of early T cells in non-severe SARS-CoV-2 infection. This clonotype was seen a few times. TCRdb re-analysed the 5' RACE reads in MiXCR, keeping a single row per CDR3 protein. The data show around 56,000 distinct CDR3 sequences, about 13% seen once. V was trimmed by 4 bases and J by 7 bases, leaving 11 bases between them. Germline V gives CDR1 SEHNR, CDR2 FQNEAQ (reference sequence). This CDR3 contains 13 residues. The clonotype comes from an adult who was a healthcare worker with PCR-confirmed SARS-CoV-2 infection or an uninfected control (not recorded which). This sample comprised whole blood, obtained at baseline. The J gene is TRBJ2-1, the V gene TRBV7-9; unclear D gene. CDR3 DNA sequence: TGTGCCAGCAGCTACCTACAGCCGAATGAGCAGTTCTTC. Translation: CASSYLQPNEQFF.